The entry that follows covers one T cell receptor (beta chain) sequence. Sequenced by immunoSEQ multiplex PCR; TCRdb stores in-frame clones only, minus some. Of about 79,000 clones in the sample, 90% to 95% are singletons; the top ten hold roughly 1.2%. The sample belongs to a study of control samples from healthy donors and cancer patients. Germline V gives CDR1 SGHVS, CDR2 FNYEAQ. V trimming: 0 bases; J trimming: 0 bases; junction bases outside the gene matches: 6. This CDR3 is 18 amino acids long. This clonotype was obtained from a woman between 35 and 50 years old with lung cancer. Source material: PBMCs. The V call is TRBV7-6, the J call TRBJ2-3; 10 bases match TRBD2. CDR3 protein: CASSLAVAGGPSTDTQYF. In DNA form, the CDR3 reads TGTGCCAGCAGCTTAGCTGTAGCGGGGGGCCCTAGCACAGATACGCAGTATTTT.